This record covers a single T cell receptor (beta chain). As yet, its antigen is unknown. Sample-barcoded 5' priming and a J-beta primer mix drove a second PCR of roughly 6 to 12 cycles. TCRdb reprocessed the 5' RACE reads with MiXCR, giving one entry per CDR3 protein. Here the sample spans about 1,400,000 distinct CDR3 sequences, approximately 59% being singletons. This entry comes from a study of blood T cells in healthy people across ages. General observations from the study: CMV infection status of these donors was not known. Donors of long life had a larger count of naive CD4+ cells and greater diversity than aged donors. Estimated diversity, derived from one million T cells, was regarded as an underestimate.

Peripheral blood was drawn, around 9.4 milliliters per donor. V was clipped by 1 base and J by 5 bases, with 6 bases between them. In germline, CDR1 is SGDLS, CDR2 YYNGEE. This CDR3 comprises 13 residues. Input material: blood. V and J are TRBV9 and TRBJ2-2; D not certain. The source of this sequence is a man younger than 30 in good health. CDR3 in DNA: TGTGCCAGCAGCGTAAGCCTAACCGGGGAGCTGTTTTTT. This translates into CASSVSLTGELFF.